These T cell receptor beta chains were read from a single sample in a study of blood T cell repertoires in COVID-19. Clones were read by immunoSEQ multiplex PCR, and TCRdb kept only the in-frame ones, dropping some. The sample holds some 80,000 clones, 79% seen once. Sequenced sample: peripheral blood. These TCRs come from a woman over 75 with active or convalescent COVID-19. The CDR3 runs from the conserved cysteine through the conserved F or W. Fields, in order: CDR3 DNA, CDR3 protein, clone size, D gene, J gene, V gene. D genes are given only for firm matches. The size field is filled for only some rows; it gives once, few, many or a size class.

cdr3_nt: TGTGCCAGCAGCCCTCAACAGGGGTCTAGCTCCTACGAGCAGTACTTC
cdr3_aa: CASSPQQGSSSYEQYF
clone_size: NA
d_call: TRBD1
j_call: TRBJ2-7
v_call: TRBV3-1/TRBV3-2

cdr3_nt: TGTGCCAGCAGCTTTAGCGGGGGTTTGAACACTGAAGCTTTCTTT
cdr3_aa: CASSFSGGLNTEAFF
clone_size: NA
d_call: NA
j_call: TRBJ1-1
v_call: TRBV7-2

cdr3_nt: TGTGCCAGCAGCAAAGCTTCCAGGGGGCGTTCCTGGCTTCGTACTGAAGCTTTCTTT
cdr3_aa: CASSKASRGRSWLRTEAFF
clone_size: once
d_call: NA
j_call: TRBJ1-1
v_call: TRBV21-1

cdr3_nt: TGTGCCAGCAGCTTAGGGGGCACAGGGGTCACGCAGTATTTT
cdr3_aa: CASSLGGTGVTQYF
clone_size: NA
d_call: TRBD1
j_call: TRBJ2-3
v_call: TRBV7-9

cdr3_nt: TGTGCCAGCAGCTTTCGTTCCGCGGATAACAATGAGCAGTTCTTC
cdr3_aa: CASSFRSADNNEQFF
clone_size: NA
d_call: NA
j_call: TRBJ2-1
v_call: TRBV11-2

cdr3_nt: TGTGCCAGCAGCTTAAAGGCAGGGGACTATGGCTACACCTTC
cdr3_aa: CASSLKAGDYGYTF
clone_size: NA
d_call: NA
j_call: TRBJ1-2
v_call: TRBV7-6

cdr3_nt: TGTGCCAGCCGTATGGCCCCCCATGGTCTCTCTAATGAAAAACTGTTTTTT
cdr3_aa: CASRMAPHGLSNEKLFF
clone_size: NA
d_call: NA
j_call: TRBJ1-4
v_call: TRBV27

cdr3_nt: TGTGCCAGTAGTAGCAGACAGGGCTTAACTATGGACTACACCTTC
cdr3_aa: CASSSRQGLTMDYTF
clone_size: NA
d_call: TRBD1
j_call: TRBJ1-2
v_call: TRBV19

cdr3_nt: TGTGCCTGGAGTGCCAAAAGGACAGGGGGCACCTACGAGCAGTACTTC
cdr3_aa: CAWSAKRTGGTYEQYF
clone_size: NA
d_call: TRBD1
j_call: TRBJ2-7
v_call: TRBV30

cdr3_nt: TGTGCCAGCAGCAAAGACGTCCCGGGTTCGGACACTGAAGCTTTCTTT
cdr3_aa: CASSKDVPGSDTEAFF
clone_size: NA
d_call: NA
j_call: TRBJ1-1
v_call: TRBV21-1

cdr3_nt: TGCGCCAGGCCACACAGGCCCCTTACCAATGAGCAGTTCTTC
cdr3_aa: CARPHRPLTNEQFF
clone_size: NA
d_call: NA
j_call: TRBJ2-1
v_call: TRBV10-1

cdr3_nt: TGTGCCAGCAACACACTAGCGGGGGGCCACAATGAGCAGTTCTTC
cdr3_aa: CASNTLAGGHNEQFF
clone_size: NA
d_call: TRBD2
j_call: TRBJ2-1
v_call: TRBV13

cdr3_nt: TGTGCCAGCTCGCAACTTTACCGGGACAGGGATGACTATGGCTACACCTTC
cdr3_aa: CASSQLYRDRDDYGYTF
clone_size: once
d_call: TRBD1
j_call: TRBJ1-2
v_call: TRBV18

cdr3_nt: TGTGCCAGCTCACACCCGGGACTCAATGAAAAACTGTTTTTT
cdr3_aa: CASSHPGLNEKLFF
clone_size: NA
d_call: NA
j_call: TRBJ1-4
v_call: TRBV18

cdr3_nt: TGTGCCAGCAAGGGGTACCAAGAGACCCAGTACTTC
cdr3_aa: CASKGYQETQYF
clone_size: NA
d_call: NA
j_call: TRBJ2-5
v_call: TRBV12-3/TRBV12-4

cdr3_nt: TGCGCCAGCAGCTTAAGTCAGCGGGAAGAGACCCAGTACTTC
cdr3_aa: CASSLSQREETQYF
clone_size: NA
d_call: NA
j_call: TRBJ2-5
v_call: TRBV5-1

cdr3_nt: TGTGCCAGCAGCCCGATCGGGGGGTATGGGGCTTTCTTT
cdr3_aa: CASSPIGGYGAFF
clone_size: NA
d_call: NA
j_call: TRBJ1-1
v_call: TRBV3-1/TRBV3-2

cdr3_nt: TGTGCCAGCCGACGGGGATCCTCCAGGAACACTGAAGCTTTCTTT
cdr3_aa: CASRRGSSRNTEAFF
clone_size: NA
d_call: NA
j_call: TRBJ1-1
v_call: TRBV7-2

cdr3_nt: TGTGCCAGCAGGCGGCGGGGGGCCTTCAAAAAAGGGACAGATACGCAGTATTTT
cdr3_aa: CASRRRGAFKKGTDTQYF
clone_size: NA
d_call: TRBD2
j_call: TRBJ2-3
v_call: TRBV2

cdr3_nt: TGTGCCAGCTCACAAACTTACTCTGAAGCTTTCTTT
cdr3_aa: CASSQTYSEAFF
clone_size: NA
d_call: NA
j_call: TRBJ1-1
v_call: TRBV18

cdr3_nt: TGTGCCAGCAGCTTGGTGGACAGGGGCGAGGTTTTCTTC
cdr3_aa: CASSLVDRGEVFF
clone_size: NA
d_call: TRBD1
j_call: TRBJ2-1
v_call: TRBV7-8